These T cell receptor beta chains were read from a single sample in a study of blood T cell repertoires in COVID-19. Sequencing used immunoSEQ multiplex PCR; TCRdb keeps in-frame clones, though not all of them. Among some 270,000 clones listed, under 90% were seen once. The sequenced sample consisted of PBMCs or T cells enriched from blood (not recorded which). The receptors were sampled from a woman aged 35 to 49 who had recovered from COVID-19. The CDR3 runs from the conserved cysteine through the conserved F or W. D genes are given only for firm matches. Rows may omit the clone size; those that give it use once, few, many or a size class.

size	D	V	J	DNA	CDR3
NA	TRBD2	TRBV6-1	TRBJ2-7	TGTGCCAGCAGTGACCCGGGACTAGCGGGAGGAGCGGTCGAGCAGTACTTC	CASSDPGLAGGAVEQYF
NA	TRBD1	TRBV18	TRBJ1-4	TGTGCCAGCTCACCGGTTAGACAGGGAGAACTGTTTTTT	CASSPVRQGELFF
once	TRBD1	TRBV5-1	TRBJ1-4	TGCGCCAGCAGCTTGGGGGGACAGAATAATGAAAAACTGTTTTTT	CASSLGGQNNEKLFF
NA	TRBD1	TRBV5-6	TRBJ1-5	TGTGCCAGCAGCTTCCGGGACAGAGGCCAGCCCCAGCATTTT	CASSFRDRGQPQHF
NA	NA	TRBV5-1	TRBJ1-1	TGCGCCAGCAGCTCCGCGAACTGGAACACTGAAGCTTTCTTT	CASSSANWNTEAFF
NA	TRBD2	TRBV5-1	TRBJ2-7	TGCGCCAGCAGCCGTAGCGGGAGGGGGTCGGACGAGCAGTACTTC	CASSRSGRGSDEQYF
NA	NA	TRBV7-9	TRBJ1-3	TGTGCCAGCAGCCGGCGGGGGGCTGGAAACACCATATATTTT	CASSRRGAGNTIYF
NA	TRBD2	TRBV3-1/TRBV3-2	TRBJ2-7	TGTGCCAGCAGCCAAGCTGAGGGAATAGCGGGGTACGAGCAGTACTTC	CASSQAEGIAGYEQYF
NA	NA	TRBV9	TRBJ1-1	TGTGCCAGCAGCGTAGTATCGAGGACTTGGACCGCAGTGTCAGACACTGAAGCTTTCTTT	CASSVVSRTWTAVSDTEAFF
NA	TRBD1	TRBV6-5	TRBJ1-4	TGTGCCAGCAGGCCGACAGGGGATCCTAATGAAAAACTGTTTTTT	CASRPTGDPNEKLFF
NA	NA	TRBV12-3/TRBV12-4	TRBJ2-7	TGTGCCAGCAGCCTTGGACAGCCCTACGAGCAGTACTTC	CASSLGQPYEQYF
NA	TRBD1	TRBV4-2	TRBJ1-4	TGTGCCAGCAGCCAAGATGGGACAGGGGGAAATGAAAAACTGTTTTTT	CASSQDGTGGNEKLFF
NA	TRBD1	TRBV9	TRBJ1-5	TGTGCCAGCAGCGTAGGTCCAGGGGGAAATCAGCCCCAGCATTTT	CASSVGPGGNQPQHF
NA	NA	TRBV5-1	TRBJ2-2	TGCGCCAGCAGCTTTATGGAGAGGAACACCGGGGAGCTGTTTTTT	CASSFMERNTGELFF
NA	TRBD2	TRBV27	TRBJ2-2	TGTGCCAGCACCCCTCGACCTAGCGGGACAAACACCGGGGAGCTGTTTTTT	CASTPRPSGTNTGELFF
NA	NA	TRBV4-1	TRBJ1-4	TGCGCCAGCAGCCAAGCCAACTTGGTGGGCACTGAAAAACTGTTTTTT	CASSQANLVGTEKLFF
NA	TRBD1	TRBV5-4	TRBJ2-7	TGTGCCAGCAGCCCACTGGGACAGGGTCCTTACGAGCAGTACTTC	CASSPLGQGPYEQYF
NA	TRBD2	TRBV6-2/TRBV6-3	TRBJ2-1	TGTGCCAGCAGTTACCTAGCGGGGGGGAACGATGAGCAGTTCTTC	CASSYLAGGNDEQFF
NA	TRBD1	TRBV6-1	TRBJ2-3	TGTGCCAGCAGTGAATGGTCAGGGGGTACAGATACGCAGTATTTT	CASSEWSGGTDTQYF
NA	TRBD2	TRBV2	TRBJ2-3	TGTGCCAGCAGTACCAACGGGGGGGCTGGAGATACGCAGTATTTT	CASSTNGGAGDTQYF
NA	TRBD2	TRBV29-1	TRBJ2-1	TGCAGCGTTGTCCAGGACGGGAGGGCCGGGAATGAGCAGTTCTTC	CSVVQDGRAGNEQFF
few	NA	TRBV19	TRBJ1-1	TGTGCCAGTAGTGCTCGCGGGACCAACACTGAAGCTTTCTTT	CASSARGTNTEAFF
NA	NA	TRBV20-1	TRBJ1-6	TGCAGTGCTAGTGGTTCCCTTAATAATTCACCCCTCCACTTT	CSASGSLNNSPLHF
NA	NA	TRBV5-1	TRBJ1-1	TGCGCCAGCCGTAGACAGGATGGCACTGAAGCTTTCTTT	CASRRQDGTEAFF
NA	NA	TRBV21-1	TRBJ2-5	TGTGCCAGCAGCAAAGGGGCTAGCGGGAACGAAGAGACCCAGTACTTC	CASSKGASGNEETQYF
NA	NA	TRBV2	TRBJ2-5	TGTGCCAGCAGTGCAGGGGATGGGGAGACCCAGTACTTC	CASSAGDGETQYF
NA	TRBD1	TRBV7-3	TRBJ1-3	TGTGCCAGCAGCTTTACAGGGGGCTTAGGAAACACCATATATTTT	CASSFTGGLGNTIYF
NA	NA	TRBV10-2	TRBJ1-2	TGCGCCAGCAGTGAGTCGGGACGGGGGGTCAACTATGGCTACACCTTC	CASSESGRGVNYGYTF
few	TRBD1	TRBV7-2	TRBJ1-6	TGTGCCAGCAGCACCAGACAGGGAGACTCACCCCTCCACTTT	CASSTRQGDSPLHF
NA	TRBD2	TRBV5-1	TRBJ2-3	TGCGCCAGCAGCCCCGGGCCGGGGGGGACTAGCGGGAGTGGGACAGATACGCAGTATTTT	CASSPGPGGTSGSGTDTQYF
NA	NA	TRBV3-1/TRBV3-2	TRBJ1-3	TGTGCCAGCAGCCCCATTGGGGGGGCCTCTGGAAACACCATATATTTT	CASSPIGGASGNTIYF
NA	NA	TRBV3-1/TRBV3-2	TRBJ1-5	TGTGCCAGCAGCCCCCTGGGGGGGCCCCAGCATTTT	CASSPLGGPQHF
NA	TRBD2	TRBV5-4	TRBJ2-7	TGTGCCAGCAGCTTAGTATACGGCGGGAGGACACCCTACGAGCAGTACTTC	CASSLVYGGRTPYEQYF
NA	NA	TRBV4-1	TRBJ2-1	TGCGCCAGCAGCCAACTGCGGGGACCCAGCTCCTACAATGAGCAGTTCTTC	CASSQLRGPSSYNEQFF
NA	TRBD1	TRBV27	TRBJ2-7	TGTGCCACCTCCGACAGGGGCAAGCAGTACTTC	CATSDRGKQYF
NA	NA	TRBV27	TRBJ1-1	TGTGCCAGCCGCCTGGGGTCGGGGGGCTTGATCACTGAAGCTTTCTTT	CASRLGSGGLITEAFF
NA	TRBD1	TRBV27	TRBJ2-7	TGTGCCAGCAGTCTCCGACAGGGGGACCCCTCCTACGAGCAGTACTTC	CASSLRQGDPSYEQYF
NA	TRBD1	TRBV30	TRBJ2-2	TGTGCCTGGAGAACAGGGGGCGTTAATACCGGGGAGCTGTTTTTT	CAWRTGGVNTGELFF
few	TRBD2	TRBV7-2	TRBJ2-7	TGTGCCAGCAGCTCAGGACTAGCGGTTCCCTACGAGCAGTACTTC	CASSSGLAVPYEQYF
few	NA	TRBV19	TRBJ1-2	TGTGCCAGTAGTCTACGGGATCCCTGGGTAAAGGACTATGGCTACACCTTC	CASSLRDPWVKDYGYTF
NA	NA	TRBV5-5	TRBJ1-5	TGTGCCAGCAGTGGACGGGAGAGCAATCAGCCCCAGCATTTT	CASSGRESNQPQHF
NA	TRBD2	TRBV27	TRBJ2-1	TGTGCCAGCAGTTCGGGACAGCCGGGACTAGCGGGGGTTAGCTCCTACAATGAGCAGTTCTTC	CASSSGQPGLAGVSSYNEQFF
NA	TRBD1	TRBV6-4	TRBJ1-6	TGTGCCAGCAGTGACGCCGAGACAGGGGGAGGATCACCCCTCCACTTT	CASSDAETGGGSPLHF
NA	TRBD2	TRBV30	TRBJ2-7	TGTGCCTGTGGAAACGGGACTAGTAGGGCGAGCGAGCAGTACTTC	CACGNGTSRASEQYF
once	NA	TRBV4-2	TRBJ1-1	TGTGCCAGCAGCCAAGTTTTACAGCACACTGAAGCTTTCTTT	CASSQVLQHTEAFF
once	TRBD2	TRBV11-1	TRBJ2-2	TGTGCCAGCACCCCCGGGCGGGGGGGCCGAGGCGGGGAGCTGTTTTTT	CASTPGRGGRGGELFF
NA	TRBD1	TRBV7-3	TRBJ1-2	TGTGCCAGCAGCCGCACAGGGGGTGGATCTAACTATGGCTACACCTTC	CASSRTGGGSNYGYTF
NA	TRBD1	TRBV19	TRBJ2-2	TGTGCCAGTAGTCCCAGCTACGGACAGGGGGCCACCGGGGAGCTGTTTTTT	CASSPSYGQGATGELFF
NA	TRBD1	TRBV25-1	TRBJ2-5	TGTGCCAGCAGTCGACAGGGGCCCCAAGAGACCCAGTACTTC	CASSRQGPQETQYF
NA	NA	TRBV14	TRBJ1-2	TGTGCCAGCAGCCGACCCGACAGTTCCTTC	CASSRPDSSF
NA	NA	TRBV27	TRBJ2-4	TGTGCCAGCAGTTTATTCATAAACATTCAGTACTTC	CASSLFINIQYF
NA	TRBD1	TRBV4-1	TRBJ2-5	TGCGCCAGCAGCCTGACAGGGCACCAAGAGACCCAGTACTTC	CASSLTGHQETQYF